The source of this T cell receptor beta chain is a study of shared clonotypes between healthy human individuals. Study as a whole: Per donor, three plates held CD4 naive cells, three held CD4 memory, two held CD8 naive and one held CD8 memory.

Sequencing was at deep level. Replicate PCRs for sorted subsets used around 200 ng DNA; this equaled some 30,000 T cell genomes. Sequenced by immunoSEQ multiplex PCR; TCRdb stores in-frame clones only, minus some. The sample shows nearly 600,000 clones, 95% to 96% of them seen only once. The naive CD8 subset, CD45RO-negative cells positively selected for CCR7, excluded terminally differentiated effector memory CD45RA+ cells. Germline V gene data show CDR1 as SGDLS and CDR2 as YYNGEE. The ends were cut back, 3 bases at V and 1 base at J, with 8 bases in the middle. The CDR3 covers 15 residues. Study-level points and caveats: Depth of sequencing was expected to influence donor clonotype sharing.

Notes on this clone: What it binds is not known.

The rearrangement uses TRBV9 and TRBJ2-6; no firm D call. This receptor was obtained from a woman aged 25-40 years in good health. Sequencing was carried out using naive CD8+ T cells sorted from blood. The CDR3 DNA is TGTGCCAGCAGCGCGGACGGATCTGGGGCCAACGTCCTGACTTTC. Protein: CASSADGSGANVLTF.